Below, 18 T cell receptor beta chains from the same sample are listed, as sequenced in a study of T cell responses to AZD1222 COVID-19 vaccine. Method: immunoSEQ multiplex PCR; TCRdb's copy keeps in-frame clones and lacks some. The sample has 90,000 to 120,000 clones, around 92% seen once. The source was peripheral blood, collected 28 days after the second AZD1222 dose. The receptors come from an adult who received the AZD1222 COVID-19 vaccine.

Here the CDR3 reads CATQEWGSYNEQFF. CDR3 nucleotides: TGTGCCACCCAAGAATGGGGCTCCTACAATGAGCAGTTCTTC. The chain couples TRBV19 to TRBJ2-1; no firm D call. Germline V lookup: CDR1 LNHDA, CDR2 SQIVND (reference sequence). This CDR3 is built from 14 residues. Trimming took 10 bases from V and 0 from J, leaving 13 bases between them.

The genes are TRBV5-1 and TRBJ1-1; 9 nucleotides match TRBD1. This CDR3 region has 14 residues. Germline CDR1 reads SGHRS; CDR2 reads YFSETQ. With V trimmed by 4 bases and J by 2 bases, 3 bases remained unmatched. CDR3 sequence: CASSTDRGNTEAFF. As DNA, the CDR3 is TGCGCCAGCAGCACGGACAGGGGAAACACTGAAGCTTTCTTT.

V usage is TRBV9 and J usage is TRBJ2-5, with D maybe TRBD1 (6 bases). This CDR3 spans 15 amino acids. Germline values: CDR1 SGDLS, CDR2 YYNGEE. Trimming took off 0 bases at V and 1 base at J, with 10 bases between the two ends. Here the CDR3 reads CASSVVGQPQETQYF. Here the CDR3 DNA reads TGTGCCAGCAGCGTAGTAGGACAGCCCCAAGAGACCCAGTACTTC.

The CDR3 region is CASSLPGAEAFF. Here the CDR3 DNA reads TGCGCCAGCAGCTTACCGGGCGCTGAAGCTTTCTTT. This chain uses TRBV5-1 with TRBJ1-1; D not certain. The germline V and J ends were trimmed by 2 bases and 6 bases, with 8 bases remaining between them. The CDR3 loop spans 12 amino acids. Germline values: CDR1 SGHRS, CDR2 YFSETQ.

This clone occurred once. The chain links TRBV3-1 (or the pseudogene TRBV3-2) to TRBJ2-3, with D possibly matching TRBD2 (6 bases). The V end lost 4 bases, the J end lost 0 bases, and 8 bases lay between the germline ends. Germline CDR1 and CDR2: LGHDT and YNNKEL (reference sequence). CDR3 length: 14 residues. CDR3 bases: TGTGCCAGCAGCCGGCGGGGTAGCACAGATACGCAGTATTTT. Its translation is CASSRRGSTDTQYF.

The rearrangement uses TRBV2 and TRBJ2-7; TRBD1 aligns across 10 bases. CDR3 length: 16 residues. Germline trimming cut 4 bases from V and 12 bases from J; bases unmatched to any gene: 18. Germline V gene sequence: CDR1 SNHLY, CDR2 FYNNEI. For the CDR3, the DNA is TGTGCCAGCAGTGGGAAACCCGGGACAGGGGACCGGGTTGTGTACTTC. Translated: CASSGKPGTGDRVVYF.

The CDR3 is CASSPRTSDVYEQYF. The CDR3 nucleotides read TGTGCCAGTAGTCCCCGGACTAGCGATGTGTACGAGCAGTACTTC. V usage is TRBV19 and J usage is TRBJ2-7; 9 bases align to TRBD2. V lost 5 bases to trimming and J lost 4 bases; unmatched junction nucleotides: 9. CDR1 LNHDA and CDR2 SQIVND come from the germline V gene (reference sequence). The CDR3 has 15 amino acids. Together with reference TRBV19 and TRBJ2-7, the CDR3 gives the full variable domain: DGGITQSPKYLFRKEGQNVTLSCEQNLNHDAMYWYRQDPGQGLRLIYYSQIVNDFQKGDIAEGYSVSREKKESFPLTVTSAQKNPTAFYLCASSPRTSDVYEQYFGPGTRLTVT.

The V and J genes are TRBV7-6 and TRBJ1-1; D remains ambiguous. This CDR3 has 13 amino acids. The germline CDR1 and CDR2 sequences are SGHVS and FNYEAQ. Between the trimmed V and J ends, which lost 3 bases and 7 bases, there was a span of 12 bases. CDR3 residues: CASSLFGIDEAFF. In DNA, the CDR3 is TGTGCCAGCAGCTTGTTCGGTATAGATGAAGCTTTCTTT.

This clone has more than one count but fewer than ten. The chain couples TRBV6-6 to TRBJ2-6, with D unclear. With 5 bases removed from V and 1 base from J, the gap between germline ends came to 9 bases. CDR3 size: 15 residues. Per germline, CDR1 MNHNY and CDR2 SVGAGI (reference sequence). For the CDR3, the DNA is TGTGCCAGCAGTCCGGACGGATCTGGGGCCAACGTCCTGACTTTC. Its protein product is CASSPDGSGANVLTF.

The CDR3 reads CASSIVHGYEQYF. The DNA of the CDR3 is TGTGCCAGTAGTATAGTACATGGCTACGAGCAGTACTTC. The V and J genes are TRBV19 and TRBJ2-7, with no clear D. Germline CDR1 reads LNHDA; CDR2 reads SQIVND (reference sequence). The CDR3 totals 13 residues. V lost 1 base and J lost 3, with 7 bases in between.

This sequence joins TRBV20-1 and TRBJ2-1, with a tentative D call TRBD1 (5 bases). The germline V and J ends were trimmed by 7 bases and 7 bases, with 11 bases remaining between them. The germline V gene has CDR1 DFQATT and CDR2 SNEGSKA (reference sequence). The CDR3 runs to 11 residues. The CDR3 loop is CSVNKGNEQFF. The CDR3 DNA reads TGCAGTGTGAACAAGGGGAATGAGCAGTTCTTC.

The V call is TRBV19, the J call TRBJ2-4; possible D gene TRBD2, 6 bases. V shed 1 base and J shed 6 bases, with 16 bases lying between them. CDR3 size: 16 residues. The germline V gene has CDR1 LNHDA and CDR2 SQIVND (reference sequence). The CDR3 region is CASSIGLQRARNIQYF. Written as DNA, the CDR3 is TGTGCCAGTAGTATAGGTCTCCAGCGGGCGAGAAACATTCAGTACTTC.

The chain combines TRBV19 with TRBJ1-2, with TRBD1 matching over 7 bases. Germline V gene lookup returns CDR1 LNHDA and CDR2 SQIVND (reference sequence). The CDR3 contains 15 residues. Germline trimming cut 10 bases from V and 4 bases from J; bases unmatched to any gene: 15. The CDR3, as DNA: TGTGCCACCTCGAAAGGACAGGCCATACTCTATGGCTACACCTTC. This encodes CATSKGQAILYGYTF.

V usage is TRBV7-9 and J usage is TRBJ2-2, with D unresolved. The CDR3 sequence is 16 residues long. V lost 5 bases and J lost 0, with 13 bases in between. Germline V lookup: CDR1 SEHNR, CDR2 FQNEAQ (reference sequence). The CDR3 sequence: CASSLMPGANTGELFF. In DNA, the CDR3 is TGTGCCAGCAGCCTAATGCCGGGCGCGAACACCGGGGAGCTGTTTTTT.

The V call is TRBV7-9, the J call TRBJ2-7, with D perhaps being TRBD1 or TRBD2 (5 bases each). V was cut by 1 base and J by 5 bases, with 21 bases left in between. Germline CDR1 reads SEHNR; CDR2 reads FQNEAQ (reference sequence). This CDR3 comprises 17 residues. The CDR3 DNA is TGTGCCAGCAGCTTAGGGCAGGGTACCCGGGGTCTCCACGAGCAGTACTTC. It encodes CASSLGQGTRGLHEQYF.

This chain connects TRBV25-1 to TRBJ2-7, with 7 bases matching TRBD2. Trimming took 5 bases from V and 1 from J; bases not matched to a gene: 2. The CDR3 extends over 13 amino acids. The germline CDR1 and CDR2 sequences are MGHDK and SYGVNS. The CDR3 DNA sequence: TGTGCCAGCAGTCAGGGACTATCCTACGAGCAGTACTTC. It translates to CASSQGLSYEQYF.

J is TRBJ2-5 and V is TRBV24-1, with TRBD1 identical over 7 bases. The V gene's germline CDR1 is KGHDR and CDR2 SFDVKD. Germline trimming cut 4 bases from V and 0 bases from J; bases unmatched to any gene: 4. This CDR3 contains 15 residues. CDR3 in DNA: TGTGCCACCAGTGAGGGGACAGCCAACCAAGAGACCCAGTACTTC. Its protein is CATSEGTANQETQYF.

This sequence joins TRBV5-6 and TRBJ1-6; D remains ambiguous. Trimming removed 4 bases from V and 7 bases from J, with 12 bases in between. The CDR3 sequence is 14 residues long. The germline V gene has CDR1 SGHDT and CDR2 YYEEEE. CDR3 DNA sequence: TGTGCCAGCAGCCAGCCGGATCCCAATTCACCCCTCCACTTT. It codes for CASSQPDPNSPLHF. The full variable domain, with the rest looked up from reference TRBV5-6 and TRBJ1-6, is DAGVTQSPTHLIKTRGQQVTLRCSPKSGHDTVSWYQQALGQGPQFIFQYYEEEERQRGNFPDRFSGHQFPNYSSELNVNALLLGDSALYLCASSQPDPNSPLHFGNGTRLTVT.